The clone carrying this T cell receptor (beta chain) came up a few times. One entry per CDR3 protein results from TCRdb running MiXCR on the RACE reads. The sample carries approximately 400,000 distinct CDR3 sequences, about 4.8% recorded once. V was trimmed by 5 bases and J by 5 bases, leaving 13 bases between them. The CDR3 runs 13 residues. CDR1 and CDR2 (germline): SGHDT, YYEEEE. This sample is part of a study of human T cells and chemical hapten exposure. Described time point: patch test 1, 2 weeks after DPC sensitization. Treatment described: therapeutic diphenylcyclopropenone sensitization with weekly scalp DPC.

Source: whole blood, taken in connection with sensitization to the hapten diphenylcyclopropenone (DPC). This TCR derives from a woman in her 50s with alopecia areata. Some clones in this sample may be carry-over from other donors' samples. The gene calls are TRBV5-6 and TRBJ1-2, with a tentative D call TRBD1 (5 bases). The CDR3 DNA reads TGTGCCAGCAGTCCACTTTCAGGGTATGGCTACACCTTC. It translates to CASSPLSGYGYTF.